Presented here are 29 T cell receptor beta chains from one specimen sequenced in a study of CD8 T cells in ankylosing spondylitis. Study-level points and caveats: What seemed typical of ankylosing spondylitis blood was a TCR beta motif built from several highly homologous variants.

TCRdb independently ran MiXCR on the 5' RACE reads; one entry per CDR3 protein. The sample shows about 840,000 distinct CDR3 sequences, roughly 12% of them seen only once. These TCRs are of unknown antigen specificity. The sequencing input was blood, either unsorted or a sorted T cell fraction (not recorded which). These TCRs come from a male donor with ankylosing spondylitis.

This clonotype has at least ten counts. The chain uses TRBV29-1 and TRBJ1-1, with D tentatively TRBD1 (5 bases). Per the germline V gene, CDR1 is SQVTM and CDR2 is ANQGSEA. The CDR3 covers 11 residues. Trimming removed 4 bases from V and 5 bases from J, with 8 bases in between. The CDR3 coding sequence is TGCAGCGTTGGACCAGGGACTGAAGCTTTCTTT. Translated: CSVGPGTEAFF. Filled out from reference TRBV29-1 and TRBJ1-1, the complete variable domain reads SAVISQKPSRDICQRGTSLTIQCQVDSQVTMMFWYRQQPGQSLTLIATANQGSEATYESGFVIDKFPISRPNLTFSTLTVSNMSPEDSSIYLCSVGPGTEAFFGQGTRLTVV.

The sample holds a few counts of this clonotype. The CDR3 nucleotides are TGCGCCAGCAGCCAAGGGGGCGTAAATTCACCCCTCCACTTT. This sequence encodes CASSQGGVNSPLHF. The chain combines TRBV5-1 with TRBJ1-6; 7 bases align to TRBD1. After removal of 4 bases from V and 7 bases from J, the junction contained 5 bases not matched to a gene. The germline CDR1 and CDR2 sequences are SGHRS and YFSETQ. The CDR3 consists of 14 residues.

The V call is TRBV5-1, the J call TRBJ2-3, with TRBD1 matching over 7 bases. V shed 5 bases and J 4 bases; nucleotides not matched to a gene: 13. CDR3 length: 16 residues. CDR1 is SGHRS, CDR2 YFSETQ, per germline. CDR3 DNA: TGCGCCAGCAGTATAACGGGACAGCCAAAAGCAGATACGCAGTATTTT. Translating gives CASSITGQPKADTQYF.

This clonotype was counted only a few times. The chain couples TRBV5-1 to TRBJ2-1; 10 bases agree with TRBD1. V lost 7 bases to trimming and J lost 8 bases; unmatched junction nucleotides: 6. The CDR3 is 13 residues long. Germline V gene lookup returns CDR1 SGHRS and CDR2 YFSETQ. CDR3 nucleotide sequence: TGCGCCAGCTCGGGACAGGGGAATGATGAGCAGTTCTTC. Its translation is CASSGQGNDEQFF.

This clonotype occurred a few times. V usage is TRBV18 and J usage is TRBJ2-5; the match to TRBD1 covers 7 bases. V was pared by 10 bases and J by 1 base, with 6 bases of the junction left unmatched. The germline CDR1 and CDR2 sequences are KGHSH and LQKENI. CDR3 length equals 13 residues. For the CDR3, the DNA is TGTGCCACCAACAGGGGCACCCAAGAGACCCAGTACTTC. Residues: CATNRGTQETQYF.

The V call is TRBV20-1, the J call TRBJ2-1; perhaps TRBD1 as D (5 bases). The germline V gene has CDR1 DFQATT and CDR2 SNEGSKA (reference sequence). This CDR3 has 15 residues. V shed 6 bases and J shed 5 bases, with 20 bases lying between them. The CDR3 sequence is CSAPQPQVTHNEQFF. DNA of the CDR3: TGCAGTGCCCCCCAACCACAGGTTACGCACAATGAGCAGTTCTTC.

The chain is built from TRBV30 and TRBJ1-5, with a possible D match to TRBD1 (6 bases). CDR3 length: 13 amino acids. Trimming removed 0 bases at V and 6 bases at J, with 9 bases between. Germline V gene data show CDR1 as GTSNPN and CDR2 as SVGIG (reference sequence). The CDR3 DNA is TGTGCCTGGAGTGTGAAAGGGGGTCAGCCCCAGCATTTT. This codes for CAWSVKGGQPQHF.

There are a few counts of this clonotype. This sequence joins TRBV6-2 or TRBV6-3 and TRBJ2-7; D uncertain. Germline CDR1 is MNHEY and CDR2 is SVGEGT. The CDR3 is made up of 11 amino acids. Trimming pared 6 bases from V and 12 bases from J, leaving 15 bases between. CDR3 amino acids: CASSPRRDLYF. The CDR3 nucleotides read TGTGCCAGCAGCCCCCGAAGGGATCTGTACTTC.

The rearrangement joins TRBV5-1 to TRBJ2-7, with TRBD2 matching over 11 bases. J was trimmed by 4 bases and V by 4 bases; bases with no gene match: 7. Germline values: CDR1 SGHRS, CDR2 YFSETQ. The CDR3 totals 15 residues. The CDR3 sequence is CASSNGTSGGYEQYF. The DNA of the CDR3 is TGCGCCAGCAGCAATGGAACTAGCGGGGGATACGAGCAGTACTTC.

This clonotype has at least ten counts. The V call is TRBV13, the J call TRBJ2-2; the D is unclear. The CDR3 is made up of 15 amino acids. Trimming stripped 1 base from V and 3 bases from J, with 9 bases between. The germline V gene has CDR1 PRHDT and CDR2 FYEKMQ (reference sequence). The CDR3 protein is CASSLAGRYTGELFF. The CDR3 DNA sequence: TGTGCCAGCAGCTTAGCGGGTCGGTACACCGGGGAGCTGTTTTTT. The full variable domain, completed using reference TRBV13 and TRBJ2-2, is AAGVIQSPRHLIKEKRETATLKCYPIPRHDTVYWYQQGPGQDPQFLISFYEKMQSDKGSIPDRFSAQQFSDYHSELNMSSLELGDSALYFCASSLAGRYTGELFFGEGSRLTVL.

This clonotype was detected ten times or more. The rearrangement joins TRBV20-1 to TRBJ2-1; 7 bases fit TRBD2. Germline V gives CDR1 DFQATT, CDR2 SNEGSKA (reference sequence). V lost 6 bases and J lost 2; bases outside the gene matches: 10. The CDR3 runs 15 residues. CDR3 in DNA: TGCAGTGCATCCAATAGCGGGCCGGCCTACAATGAGCAGTTCTTC. It is translated as CSASNSGPAYNEQFF.

V and J are TRBV20-1 and TRBJ2-5, with a weak D call TRBD2 (7 bases). Trimming removed 3 bases at V and 4 bases at J, with 18 bases between. Germline values: CDR1 DFQATT, CDR2 SNEGSKA (reference sequence). This CDR3 has 15 amino acids. The CDR3 DNA reads as TGCAGTGCTAGCGGGTCCTCAGGGGAGGGAGAGACCCAGTACTTC. Its translation is CSASGSSGEGETQYF.

This clonotype showed up just a few times. The J gene is TRBJ2-7, the V gene TRBV5-1; D is perhaps TRBD1 (6 bases). The germline V and J ends were trimmed by 3 bases and 5 bases, with 15 bases remaining between them. This CDR3 has 14 residues. Germline CDR1 and CDR2: SGHRS and YFSETQ. The CDR3 spells CASSWQGPSDEQYF. The DNA for the CDR3 is TGCGCCAGCAGCTGGCAGGGGCCGTCGGACGAGCAGTACTTC.

This clonotype was detected ten times or more. One end of the junction varies from germline; a read error may be responsible. The rearrangement uses TRBV5-1 and TRBJ2-2; unclear D gene. CDR1 and CDR2 from the germline V gene are SGHRS and YFSETQ. The CDR3 totals 14 residues. CDR3 bases: TGTGCCAGCAGCTTGGTTGGAAACACCGGGGAGCTGTTTTTT. The encoded protein is CASSLVGNTGELFF.

This clonotype was observed at least ten times. The chain has TRBV7-2 and TRBJ1-3, with TRBD1 as a possible D gene (5 bases). CDR1 and CDR2 (germline): SGHTA, FQGNSA. V was clipped by 3 bases and J by 2 bases, with 5 bases between them. This CDR3 has 13 residues. CDR3 amino acids: CASSLGPGNTIYF. The CDR3 bases are TGTGCCAGCAGCTTGGGGCCTGGAAACACCATATATTTT.

This clonotype was counted between two and nine times. This sequence joins TRBV5-6 and TRBJ2-3; D may correspond to TRBD1 or TRBD2 (5 bases each). This CDR3 contains 15 residues. Germline V gene lookup returns CDR1 SGHDT and CDR2 YYEEEE. Trimming shortened V by 0 bases and J by 8 bases, and 16 bases separated the two germline ends. The CDR3 loop reads CASSLVQVDGGTQYF. In DNA form, the CDR3 reads TGTGCCAGCAGCTTGGTACAGGTCGATGGGGGTACGCAGTATTTT. Full variable domain (missing parts from reference TRBV5-6 and TRBJ2-3): DAGVTQSPTHLIKTRGQQVTLRCSPKSGHDTVSWYQQALGQGPQFIFQYYEEEERQRGNFPDRFSGHQFPNYSSELNVNALLLGDSALYLCASSLVQVDGGTQYFGPGTRLTVL.

V is TRBV5-1 and J is TRBJ2-1, with 8 nucleotides matching TRBD2. The CDR3 runs to 13 residues. V was clipped by 4 bases and J by 8 bases; unmatched bases: 5. In germline, CDR1 is SGHRS, CDR2 YFSETQ. The CDR3 sequence: CASSQRERYEQFF. In DNA, the CDR3 is TGCGCCAGCAGCCAGCGGGAGAGATATGAGCAGTTCTTC. The entire variable domain, with the rest obtained from reference TRBV5-1 and TRBJ2-1, is as follows: KAGVTQTPRYLIKTRGQQVTLSCSPISGHRSVSWYQQTPGQGLQFLFEYFSETQRNKGNFPGRFSGRQFSNSRSEMNVSTLELGDSALYLCASSQRERYEQFFGPGTRLTVL.

V usage is TRBV5-1 and J usage is TRBJ2-7; possible D gene TRBD1, 6 bases. Looked up from germline, CDR1 is SGHRS and CDR2 is YFSETQ. V was cut by 0 bases and J by 12 bases, with 16 bases left in between. The CDR3 is 13 amino acids. CDR3 protein: CASSLAGRGSGYF. CDR3 bases: TGCGCCAGCAGCTTGGCCGGTAGGGGGTCGGGGTACTTC.

This clonotype has just a few counts. The chain combines TRBV7-2 with TRBJ2-3, with D possibly TRBD2 on 6 matching bases. Germline V CDR1 and CDR2: SGHTA, FQGNSA. The V gene lost 4 bases and the J gene lost 0 bases, with 11 bases spanning the gap. The CDR3 contains 15 residues. The CDR3 is CASSSAGFSTDTQYF. CDR3 nucleotides: TGTGCCAGCAGCTCTGCGGGATTTAGCACAGATACGCAGTATTTT.

CDR3: CASSLSLQPTAYNEQFF. For the CDR3, the DNA is TGTGCCAGCAGCTTAAGTCTGCAACCGACCGCCTACAATGAGCAGTTCTTC. J is TRBJ2-1 and V is TRBV7-9; no clear D gene. The CDR3 contains 17 residues. V shed 2 bases and J shed 2 bases, with 16 bases lying between them. CDR1 is SEHNR and CDR2 is FQNEAQ in the germline V gene (reference sequence).

The rearrangement uses TRBV29-1 and TRBJ2-3; D possibly corresponds to TRBD1 (5 bases). The CDR3 contains 15 residues. V was clipped by 6 bases and J by 4 bases, with 20 bases between them. Per germline, CDR1 SQVTM and CDR2 ANQGSEA. CDR3 in amino acids: CSVLSRGIRADTQYF. The CDR3 coding sequence is TGCAGCGTCCTCTCAAGGGGTATTCGTGCAGATACGCAGTATTTT.

This clonotype was counted a few times. The V call is TRBV4-2, the J call TRBJ2-2, with 7 positions matching TRBD2. CDR1 and CDR2 from the germline V gene are LGHNA and YNFKEQ. The V segment lost 0 bases and the J segment 4 bases; nucleotides outside the gene matches: 5. The CDR3 has 16 residues. The CDR3 region is CASSQEWLAATGELFF. For the CDR3, the DNA is TGTGCCAGCAGCCAAGAATGGCTAGCGGCCACCGGGGAGCTGTTTTTT.

This chain joins TRBV6-1 and TRBJ2-1, with D tentatively TRBD1 (7 bases). Germline CDR1 MNHNS, CDR2 SASEGT. The CDR3 runs to 17 residues. Trimming shortened V by 4 bases and J by 4 bases, and 20 bases separated the two germline ends. The CDR3 loop reads CASSGNQGGRVYNEQFF. CDR3 nucleotide sequence: TGTGCCAGCAGTGGTAATCAGGGGGGCAGGGTGTACAATGAGCAGTTCTTC.

This clonotype was seen a few times. This chain joins TRBV28 and TRBJ2-3, with unresolved D. CDR1 MDHEN and CDR2 SYDVKM come from the germline V gene. V was cut by 3 bases and J by 4 bases, with 8 bases left in between. This CDR3 region has 13 residues. CDR3 DNA sequence: TGTGCCAGCAGTTTCCAGTGGGCAGATACGCAGTATTTT. Protein: CASSFQWADTQYF.

This clonotype was counted a few times. This chain joins TRBV5-5 and TRBJ2-1; the match to TRBD2 covers 13 bases. CDR1 and CDR2 (germline): SGHKS, YYEKEE (reference sequence). This CDR3 is 16 amino acids long. Trimming at V came to 1 base and at J to 2 bases, leaving 0 bases not matched to a gene. CDR3 residues: CASSLTSGRAYNEQFF. The CDR3 bases are TGTGCCAGCAGCTTGACTAGCGGGAGGGCCTACAATGAGCAGTTCTTC.

This clonotype was observed a handful of times. The chain couples TRBV7-9 to TRBJ2-7; TRBD2 matches at 8 bases. The CDR3 totals 16 residues. After removal of 5 bases from V and 2 bases from J, the junction contained 11 bases not matched to a gene. In germline, CDR1 is SEHNR, CDR2 FQNEAQ (reference sequence). CDR3 in amino acids: CASSPPGGVSTYEQYF. In DNA, the CDR3 is TGTGCCAGCAGCCCACCGGGGGGGGTTTCGACCTACGAGCAGTACTTC. Full variable domain (rest looked up from reference TRBV7-9 and TRBJ2-7): DTGVSQNPRHKITKRGQNVTFRCDPISEHNRLYWYRQTLGQGPEFLTYFQNEAQLEKSRLLSDRFSAERPKGSFSTLEIQRTEQGDSAMYLCASSPPGGVSTYEQYFGPGTRLTVT.

The chain recombines TRBV5-1 with TRBJ1-1; possibly TRBD1 for D (6 bases). This CDR3 region has 16 residues. Germline CDR1 is SGHRS and CDR2 is YFSETQ. The germline V and J ends were trimmed by 5 bases and 5 bases, with 22 bases remaining between them. CDR3 protein: CASRMGSGEIKTEAFF. The CDR3 nucleotides read TGCGCCAGCAGGATGGGTTCAGGGGAAATTAAGACTGAAGCTTTCTTT.

This chain uses TRBV7-2 with TRBJ2-2, with D unclear. The CDR3 has 14 amino acids. The V end was cut by 5 bases, the J end by 2 bases, with 9 bases between. Germline CDR1 is SGHTA and CDR2 is FQGNSA. In DNA form, the CDR3 reads TGTGCCAGCAGCCATGACCCTAACACCGGGGAGCTGTTTTTT. Its translation: CASSHDPNTGELFF.

This chain joins TRBV20-1 and TRBJ1-2; perhaps TRBD1 as D (6 bases). CDR1 is DFQATT, CDR2 SNEGSKA, per germline (reference sequence). The CDR3 length is 13 residues. V lost 3 bases, J lost 3 bases, and 11 bases lay in between. This chain's CDR3 is CSASSGGDYGYTF. Here the CDR3 DNA reads TGCAGTGCTAGTTCGGGGGGCGACTATGGCTACACCTTC.